The subject of this entry is one T cell receptor beta chain. This clone was counted only a few times. It lacks a known antigen. No quality values exist for individual bases; no much larger clone is one base distant. The sample is drawn from a study of OX40 agonist ivuxolimab in advanced cancers. With respect to the entire study: Ivuxolimab was an agonistic, fully human IgG2 monoclonal antibody directed against OX40 (CD134), a costimulatory receptor. Intravenous ivuxolimab was administered to patients every 2 weeks at six dose levels: 0.01, 0.1, 0.3, 1.5, 3 and 10 mg/kg. Of the approximately 54 dose-escalation patients, hepatocellular carcinoma was present in approximately 20, melanoma in roughly 15, renal cell carcinoma in 9 and head and neck cancer in 9. A male proportion of 82.7% and a mean age of approximately 58 years, ranging from about 20 to 85, were recorded for the dose-escalation cohort. Patients were allowed to have had prior anti-PD-1, anti-PD-L1 or anti-CTLA-4 therapy, and approximately 40% of the dose-escalation patients had been treated with checkpoint inhibitors. Partial responses occurred in three dose-escalation patients, of whom one had hepatocellular carcinoma and two had cutaneous melanoma. The purpose of peripheral TCRbeta sequencing was to test whether ivuxolimab changed TCR sequence diversity and led to clonal T-cell expansion. The paper covers the monotherapy dose-escalation part of the phase I ivuxolimab trial, which included N of about 56 patients.

V sheds 2 bases and J sheds 5 bases, leaving 13 bases between their ends. The germline V gene encodes CDR1 MDHEN and CDR2 SYDVKM. The CDR3 sequence holds 15 residues, the cysteine and phenylalanine included. This entry keeps only the CDR3 DNA: 45 bases, framed from base 1. Paper-wide results and their limitations: Low levels of normalized T-cell clonal expansion were also seen in some patients who did not respond. The antigen specificity of the peripheral T cells that underwent clonal expansion was not determined. Clonal expansion of both CD4+ and CD8+ blood T cells was observed from baseline to week 6 at doses 0.1 to 3.0 mg/kg. In partial responders in the 0.1-3.0 mg/kg groups, normalized peripheral clonal expansion was found to be among the lowest, especially among CD8+ T cells. After ivuxolimab, CD8+ T cells had more expanded clones than CD4+ T cells on average.

Genomic DNA was isolated from the sorted cells so that the TCRbeta CDR3 region could be sequenced. TCRbeta CDR3 regions were sequenced using the immunoSEQ Assay. Entries here come from immuneACCESS through TCRdb and include only in-frame sequences with V and J called. Some clones fail to appear in such tables; in the studies checked, an unresolved V gene covers under half of the shortfall, and the cause of the remainder is unknown. For this sample there are 45,000 to 50,000 clones; 70% to 90% appear just once. The top ten clonotypes cover about 48% of the sample. Patients with autoimmune disease history or receiving systemic immunosuppression were excluded from the trial. Peripheral blood for TCR sequencing was collected from all dose cohorts at baseline, on cycle 4 day 1, and on cycle 7 day 1. Samples came from an open-label, multicenter, first-in-human phase I dose-escalation trial of ivuxolimab. The trial enrolled adults with locally advanced or metastatic head and neck squamous cell, hepatocellular, melanoma or renal cell carcinoma. Before TCR sequencing, CD4+ T cells and CD8+ T cells were sorted from peripheral blood as separate populations.

The chain is encoded by TRBV28 joined to TRBJ1-5; the D gene is perhaps TRBD1, from 6 matching bases. The clonotype originates from an adult with an advanced solid tumor such as melanoma, head and neck, liver or kidney cancer. The specimen was CD4+ or CD8+ T cells sorted from blood, collected in a trial of the OX40 agonist ivuxolimab. The CDR3 in this case is CASSLGGGSYQPQHF. In nucleotide form, the sequence is TGTGCCAGCAGTTTAGGCGGGGGCAGCTATCAGCCCCAGCATTTT.